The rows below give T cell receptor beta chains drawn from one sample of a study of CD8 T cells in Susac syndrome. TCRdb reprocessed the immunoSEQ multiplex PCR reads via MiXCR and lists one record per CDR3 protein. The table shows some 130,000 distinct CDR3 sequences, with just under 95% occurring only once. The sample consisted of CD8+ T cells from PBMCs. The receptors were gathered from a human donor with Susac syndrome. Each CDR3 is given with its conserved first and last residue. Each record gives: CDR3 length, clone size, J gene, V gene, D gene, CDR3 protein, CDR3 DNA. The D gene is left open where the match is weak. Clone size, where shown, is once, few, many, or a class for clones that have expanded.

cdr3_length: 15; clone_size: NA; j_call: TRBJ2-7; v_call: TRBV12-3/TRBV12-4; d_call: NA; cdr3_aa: CASSPIAYRNYEQYF; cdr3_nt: TGTGCCAGCAGTCCCATAGCGTACAGGAACTACGAGCAGTACTTC
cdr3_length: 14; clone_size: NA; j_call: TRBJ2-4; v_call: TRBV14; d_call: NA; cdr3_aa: CASSSASGEGIQYF; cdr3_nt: TGTGCCAGCAGCTCCGCTTCCGGTGAGGGCATTCAGTACTTC
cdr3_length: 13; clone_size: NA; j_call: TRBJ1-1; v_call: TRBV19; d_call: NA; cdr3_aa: CASNFVGVTEAFF; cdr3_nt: TGTGCCAGTAATTTCGTAGGGGTCACTGAAGCTTTCTTT
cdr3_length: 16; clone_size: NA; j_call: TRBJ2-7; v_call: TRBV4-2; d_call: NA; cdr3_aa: CASSQGRTETAYEQYF; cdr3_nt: TGTGCCAGCAGCCAGGGTAGGACGGAGACCGCCTACGAGCAGTACTTC
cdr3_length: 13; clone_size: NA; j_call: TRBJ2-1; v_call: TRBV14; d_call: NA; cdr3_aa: CASSQPGHNEQFF; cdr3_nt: TGTGCCAGCAGCCAACCAGGGCACAATGAGCAGTTCTTC
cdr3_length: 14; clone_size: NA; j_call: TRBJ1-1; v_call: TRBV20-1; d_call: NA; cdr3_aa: CSARVAEMNTEAFF; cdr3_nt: TGCAGTGCTAGAGTGGCGGAGATGAACACTGAAGCTTTCTTT
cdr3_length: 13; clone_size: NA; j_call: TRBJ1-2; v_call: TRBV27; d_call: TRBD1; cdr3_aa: CASSGQGDYGYTF; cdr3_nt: TGTGCCAGCAGCGGACAGGGGGATTATGGCTACACCTTC
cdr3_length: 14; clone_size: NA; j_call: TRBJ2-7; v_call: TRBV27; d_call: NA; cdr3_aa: CASSLADSSYEQYF; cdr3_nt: TGTGCCAGCAGTTTAGCGGATAGCTCCTACGAGCAGTACTTC
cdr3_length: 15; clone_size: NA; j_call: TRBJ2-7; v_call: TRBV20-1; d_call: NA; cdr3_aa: CSARDGLPDTYEQYF; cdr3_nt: TGCAGTGCTAGAGATGGTTTGCCAGACACGTACGAGCAGTACTTC
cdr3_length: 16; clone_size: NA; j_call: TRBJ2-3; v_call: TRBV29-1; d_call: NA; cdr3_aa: CSVVPAPYKGTDTQYF; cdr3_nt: TGCAGCGTTGTGCCCGCTCCGTATAAGGGCACAGATACGCAGTATTTT
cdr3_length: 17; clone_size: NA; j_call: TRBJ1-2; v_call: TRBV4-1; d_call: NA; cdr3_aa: CASSQDLLQLPNYGYTF; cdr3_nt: TGCGCCAGCAGCCAAGATCTCTTACAACTACCAAACTATGGCTACACCTTC
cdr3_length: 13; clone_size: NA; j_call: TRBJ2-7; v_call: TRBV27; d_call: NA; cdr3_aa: CASSPIGSYKQYF; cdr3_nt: TGTGCCAGCAGTCCCATCGGCAGCTACAAGCAGTACTTC
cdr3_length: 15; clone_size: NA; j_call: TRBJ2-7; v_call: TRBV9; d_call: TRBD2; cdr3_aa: CASSVAGGRIYEQYF; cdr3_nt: TGTGCCAGCAGCGTAGCTGGCGGGAGAATCTACGAGCAGTACTTC
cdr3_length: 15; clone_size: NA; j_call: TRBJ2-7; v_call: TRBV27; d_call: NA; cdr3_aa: CASSSDGLTAGEQYF; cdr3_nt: TGTGCCAGCAGTTCGGACGGGCTCACCGCGGGCGAGCAGTACTTC
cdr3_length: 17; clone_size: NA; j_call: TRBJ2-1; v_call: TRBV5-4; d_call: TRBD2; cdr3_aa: CASSLNWVAGGYYEQFF; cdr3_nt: TGTGCCAGCAGCTTGAATTGGGTAGCGGGAGGGTATTATGAGCAGTTCTTC
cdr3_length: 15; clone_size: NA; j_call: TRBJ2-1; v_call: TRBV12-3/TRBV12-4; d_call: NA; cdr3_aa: CASTEPVGGSNEQFF; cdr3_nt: TGTGCCAGCACCGAACCTGTAGGGGGAAGCAATGAGCAGTTCTTC
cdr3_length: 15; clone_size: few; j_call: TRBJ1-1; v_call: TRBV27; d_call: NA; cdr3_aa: CASSPPGVLNTEAFF; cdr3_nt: TGTGCCAGCAGTCCCCCAGGGGTTCTGAACACTGAAGCTTTCTTT
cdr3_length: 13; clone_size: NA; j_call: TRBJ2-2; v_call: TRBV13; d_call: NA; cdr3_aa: CASRSGRTGELFF; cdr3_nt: TGTGCCAGCAGATCAGGGCGAACCGGGGAGCTGTTTTTT
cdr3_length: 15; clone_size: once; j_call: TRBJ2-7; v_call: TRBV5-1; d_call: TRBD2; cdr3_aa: CASSSFGGDAYEQYF; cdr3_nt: TGCGCCAGCAGCTCCTTTGGGGGGGACGCCTACGAGCAGTACTTC
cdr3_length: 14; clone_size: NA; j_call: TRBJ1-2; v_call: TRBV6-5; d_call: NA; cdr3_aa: CASSGLGVSYGYTF; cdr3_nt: TGTGCCAGCAGCGGGCTGGGAGTTAGCTATGGCTACACCTTC
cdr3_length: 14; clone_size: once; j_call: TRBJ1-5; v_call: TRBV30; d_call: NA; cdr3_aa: CAWSAGYSNQPQHF; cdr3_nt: TGTGCCTGGAGTGCTGGATATAGCAATCAGCCCCAGCATTTT
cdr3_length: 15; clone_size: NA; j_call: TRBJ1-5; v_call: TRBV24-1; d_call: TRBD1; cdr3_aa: CATSDGRQGTFPQHF; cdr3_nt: TGTGCCACCAGTGATGGGCGACAGGGAACTTTCCCCCAGCATTTT
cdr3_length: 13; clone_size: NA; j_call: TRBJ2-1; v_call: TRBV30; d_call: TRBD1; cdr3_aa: CAWSLGTGYEQFF; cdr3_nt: TGTGCCTGGAGTCTAGGGACAGGCTATGAGCAGTTCTTC
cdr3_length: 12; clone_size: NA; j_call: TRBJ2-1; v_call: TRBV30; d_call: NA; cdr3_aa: CAWSVGNNEQFF; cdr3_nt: TGTGCCTGGAGTGTAGGAAACAATGAGCAGTTCTTC
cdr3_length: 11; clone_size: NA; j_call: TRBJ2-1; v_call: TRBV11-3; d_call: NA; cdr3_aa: CASSHQDEQFF; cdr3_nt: TGTGCCAGCAGCCACCAAGATGAGCAGTTCTTC
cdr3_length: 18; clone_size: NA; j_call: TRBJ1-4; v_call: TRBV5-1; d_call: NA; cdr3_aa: CASSPLHRDTATNEKLFF; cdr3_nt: TGCGCCAGCAGCCCCCTTCACCGGGACACTGCAACTAATGAAAAACTGTTTTTT
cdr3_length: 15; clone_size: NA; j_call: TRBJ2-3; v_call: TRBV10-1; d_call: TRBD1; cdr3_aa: CASSDPGQNTDTQYF; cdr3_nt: TGCGCCAGCAGTGACCCGGGACAGAACACAGATACGCAGTATTTT
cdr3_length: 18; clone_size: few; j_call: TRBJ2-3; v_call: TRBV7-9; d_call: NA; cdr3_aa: CASSSRTQGLPSTDTQYF; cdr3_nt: TGTGCCAGCAGCTCCCGAACGCAGGGTCTTCCAAGCACAGATACGCAGTATTTT
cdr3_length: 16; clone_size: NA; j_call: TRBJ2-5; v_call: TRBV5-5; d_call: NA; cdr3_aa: CASSIAPGPGQETQYF; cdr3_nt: TGTGCCAGCAGCATCGCTCCGGGGCCGGGGCAAGAGACCCAGTACTTC
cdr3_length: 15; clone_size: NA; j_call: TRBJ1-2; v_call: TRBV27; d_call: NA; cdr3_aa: CASSPLPGPTSGYTF; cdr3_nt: TGTGCCAGCAGTCCACTCCCGGGTCCCACCTCGGGCTACACCTTC
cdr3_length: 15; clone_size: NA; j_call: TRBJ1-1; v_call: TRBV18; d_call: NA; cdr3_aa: CASSPSRQMNTEAFF; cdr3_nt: TGTGCCAGCTCACCGAGTCGACAGATGAACACTGAAGCTTTCTTT
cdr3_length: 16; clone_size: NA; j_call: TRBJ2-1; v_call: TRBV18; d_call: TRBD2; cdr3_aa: CASSPLWGLPNNEQFF; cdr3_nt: TGTGCCAGCTCACCGCTCTGGGGACTACCCAACAATGAGCAGTTCTTC
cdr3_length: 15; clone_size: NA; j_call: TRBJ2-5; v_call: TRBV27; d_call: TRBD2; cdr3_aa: CASGALAGDVGTQYF; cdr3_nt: TGTGCCAGCGGGGCCCTAGCGGGAGACGTCGGGACCCAGTACTTC
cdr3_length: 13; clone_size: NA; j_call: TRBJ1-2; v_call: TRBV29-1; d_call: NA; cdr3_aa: CSVDVGADYGYTF; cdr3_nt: TGCAGCGTCGACGTGGGGGCGGACTATGGCTACACCTTC
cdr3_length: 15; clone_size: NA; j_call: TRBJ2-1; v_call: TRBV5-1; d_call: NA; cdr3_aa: CASSLAERLYNEQFF; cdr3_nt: TGCGCCAGCAGCTTGGCCGAGCGGCTTTACAATGAGCAGTTCTTC
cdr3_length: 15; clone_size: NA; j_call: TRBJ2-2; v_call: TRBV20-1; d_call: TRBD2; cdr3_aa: CSASRLAGRVGELFF; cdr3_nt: TGCAGTGCTAGTAGACTAGCGGGACGCGTCGGGGAGCTGTTTTTT
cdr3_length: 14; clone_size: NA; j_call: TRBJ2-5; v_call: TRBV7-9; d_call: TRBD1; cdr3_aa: CASSPGTGSETQYF; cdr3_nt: TGTGCCAGCAGCCCAGGGACAGGGTCTGAGACCCAGTACTTC
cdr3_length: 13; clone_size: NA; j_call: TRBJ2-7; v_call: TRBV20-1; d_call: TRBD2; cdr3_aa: CSAPGTSSYEQYF; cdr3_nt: TGCAGTGCGCCCGGGACTAGCTCCTACGAGCAGTACTTC
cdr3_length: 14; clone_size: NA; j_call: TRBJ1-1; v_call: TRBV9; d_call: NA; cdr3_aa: CASSGSTGNTEAFF; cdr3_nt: TGTGCCAGCAGCGGATCGACAGGCAACACTGAAGCTTTCTTT
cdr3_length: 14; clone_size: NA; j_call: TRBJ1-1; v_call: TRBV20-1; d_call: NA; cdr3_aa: CSARWGRQFTEAFF; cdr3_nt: TGCAGTGCTAGGTGGGGCAGGCAGTTCACTGAAGCTTTCTTT
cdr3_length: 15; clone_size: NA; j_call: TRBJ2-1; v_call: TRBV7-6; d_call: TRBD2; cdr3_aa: CASSAEAGNNERQFF; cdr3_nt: TGTGCCAGCAGCGCAGAAGCGGGGAACAATGAGCGGCAGTTCTTC
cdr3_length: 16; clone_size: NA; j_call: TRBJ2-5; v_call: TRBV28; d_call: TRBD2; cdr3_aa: CASTGGASVSKETQYF; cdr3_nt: TGTGCCAGCACCGGGGGGGCCTCCGTATCAAAAGAGACCCAGTACTTC
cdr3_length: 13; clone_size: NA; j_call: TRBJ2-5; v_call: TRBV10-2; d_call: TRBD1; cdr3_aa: CASRGQAQETQYF; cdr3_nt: TGCGCCAGCAGGGGACAGGCCCAAGAGACCCAGTACTTC
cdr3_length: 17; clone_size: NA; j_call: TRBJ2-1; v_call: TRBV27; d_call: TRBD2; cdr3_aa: CASSLSVGLAGYNEQFF; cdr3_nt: TGTGCCAGCAGTTTATCGGTAGGGCTAGCGGGATACAATGAGCAGTTCTTC
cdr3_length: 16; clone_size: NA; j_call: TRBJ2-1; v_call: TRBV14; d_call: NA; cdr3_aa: CASSQVLDYSYNEQFF; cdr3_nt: TGTGCCAGCAGCCAAGTGCTAGACTACTCCTACAATGAGCAGTTCTTC
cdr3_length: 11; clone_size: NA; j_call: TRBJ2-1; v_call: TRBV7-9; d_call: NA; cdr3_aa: CASSTRPEQFF; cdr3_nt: TGTGCCAGCAGCACAAGACCAGAGCAGTTCTTC
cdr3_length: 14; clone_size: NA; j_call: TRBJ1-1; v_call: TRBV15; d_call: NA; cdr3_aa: CATSRDRGNTEAFF; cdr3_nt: TGTGCCACCAGCAGAGATCGAGGGAATACTGAAGCTTTCTTT
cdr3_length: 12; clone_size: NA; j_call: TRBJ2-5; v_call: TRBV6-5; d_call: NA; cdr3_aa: CASSYLHGAQYF; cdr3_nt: TGTGCCAGCAGCTATCTCCATGGGGCCCAGTACTTC
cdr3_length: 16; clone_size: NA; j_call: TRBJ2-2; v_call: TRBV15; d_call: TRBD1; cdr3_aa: CATSSPGQGPTGELFF; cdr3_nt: TGTGCCACCAGCAGCCCGGGACAGGGCCCCACCGGGGAGCTGTTTTTT
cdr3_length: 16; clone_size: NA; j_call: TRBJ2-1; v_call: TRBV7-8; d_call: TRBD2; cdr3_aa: CASSLVIAGAGNEQFF; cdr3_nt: TGTGCCAGCAGCTTAGTCATAGCGGGAGCAGGCAATGAGCAGTTCTTC
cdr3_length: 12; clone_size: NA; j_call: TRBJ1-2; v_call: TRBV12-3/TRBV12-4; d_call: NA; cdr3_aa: CASIQGFGGYTF; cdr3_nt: TGTGCCAGCATCCAGGGGTTTGGTGGCTACACCTTC
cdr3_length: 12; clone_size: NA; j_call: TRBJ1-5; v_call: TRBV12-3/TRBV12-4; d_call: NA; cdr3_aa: CASSYDPGLQHF; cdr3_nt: TGTGCCAGCAGTTATGATCCGGGACTCCAGCATTTT
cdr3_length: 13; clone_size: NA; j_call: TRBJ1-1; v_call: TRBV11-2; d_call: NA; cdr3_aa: CASSLVGGAEAFF; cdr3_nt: TGTGCCAGCAGCTTAGTTGGGGGCGCTGAAGCTTTCTTT
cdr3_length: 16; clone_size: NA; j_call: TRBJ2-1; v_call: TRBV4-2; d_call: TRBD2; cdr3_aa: CASSQAGTSGRNEQFF; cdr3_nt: TGTGCCAGCAGCCAAGCCGGGACTAGCGGGAGGAATGAGCAGTTCTTC
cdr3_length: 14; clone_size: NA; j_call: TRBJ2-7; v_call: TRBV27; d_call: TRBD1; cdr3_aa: CASSSDRARHEQYF; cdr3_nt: TGTGCCAGCAGTTCGGACAGGGCGAGGCACGAGCAGTACTTC
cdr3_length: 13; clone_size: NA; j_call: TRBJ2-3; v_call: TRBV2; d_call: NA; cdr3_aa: CARDTDTTDTQYF; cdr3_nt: TGTGCCAGAGACACAGATACCACAGATACGCAGTATTTT
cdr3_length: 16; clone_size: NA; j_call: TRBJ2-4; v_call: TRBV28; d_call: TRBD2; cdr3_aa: CASSSQGTSERNIQYF; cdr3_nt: TGTGCCAGCAGTTCCCAGGGGACTAGCGAAAGGAACATTCAGTACTTC
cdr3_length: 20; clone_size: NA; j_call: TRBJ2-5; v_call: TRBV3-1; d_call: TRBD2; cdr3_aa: CASSQDPATAGTSGTETQYF; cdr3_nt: TGTGCCAGCAGCCAGGATCCCGCCACTGCCGGGACTAGCGGGACTGAGACCCAGTACTTC